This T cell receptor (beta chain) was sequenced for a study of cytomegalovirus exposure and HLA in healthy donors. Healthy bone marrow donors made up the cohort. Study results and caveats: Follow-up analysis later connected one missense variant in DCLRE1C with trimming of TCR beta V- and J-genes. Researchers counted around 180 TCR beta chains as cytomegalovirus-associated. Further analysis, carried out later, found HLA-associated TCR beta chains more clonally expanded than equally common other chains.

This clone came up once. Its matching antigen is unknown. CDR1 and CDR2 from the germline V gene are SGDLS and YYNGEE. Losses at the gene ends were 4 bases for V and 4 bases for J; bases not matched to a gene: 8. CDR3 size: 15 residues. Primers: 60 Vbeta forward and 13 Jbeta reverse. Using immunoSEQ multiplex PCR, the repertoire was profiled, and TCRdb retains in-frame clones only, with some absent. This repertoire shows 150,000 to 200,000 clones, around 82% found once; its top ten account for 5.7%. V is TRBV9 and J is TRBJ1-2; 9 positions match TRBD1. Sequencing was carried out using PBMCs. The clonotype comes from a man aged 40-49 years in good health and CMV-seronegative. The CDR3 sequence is CASSPGQGRLYGYTF. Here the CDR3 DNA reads TGTGCCAGCAGCCCCGGACAGGGGCGACTCTATGGCTACACCTTC.